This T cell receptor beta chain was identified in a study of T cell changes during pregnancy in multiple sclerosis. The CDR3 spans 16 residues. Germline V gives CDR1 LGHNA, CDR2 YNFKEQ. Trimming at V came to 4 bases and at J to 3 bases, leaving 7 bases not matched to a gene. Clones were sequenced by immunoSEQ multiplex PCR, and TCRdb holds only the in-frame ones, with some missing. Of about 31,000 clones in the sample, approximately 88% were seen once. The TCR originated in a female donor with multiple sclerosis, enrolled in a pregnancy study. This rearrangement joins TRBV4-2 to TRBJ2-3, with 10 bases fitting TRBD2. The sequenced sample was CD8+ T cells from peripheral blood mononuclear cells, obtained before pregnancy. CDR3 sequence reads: CASSRGLAEGTDTQYF. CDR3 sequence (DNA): TGTGCCAGCAGCCGCGGACTAGCGGAGGGGACAGATACGCAGTATTTT.